This T cell receptor (beta chain) was sequenced during a study of cytomegalovirus exposure and HLA in healthy donors. Comments on this clone: What it binds is unknown.

Study results and caveats: An analysis was carried out later, and it reportedly showed fewer N-insertions in an Asian-associated ancestry cluster than the approximately 670-donor mean.

PCR involved 60 Vbeta and 13 Jbeta primers. The repertoire was sequenced with immunoSEQ multiplex PCR; TCRdb's copy has only in-frame clones and lacks some. The sample has about 200,000 clones; approximately 87% are singletons. The origin of this receptor is a man aged 25-40 years in good health and CMV-seronegative. The sequenced material came from PBMCs.

CDR3 DNA: TGCGCCAGCAGGAAGGAGGGTGATGAGCAGTTCTTC. This gives the protein CASRKEGDEQFF. The chain has TRBV4-1 and TRBJ2-1; the D gene is possibly TRBD2 (6 bases). The CDR3 spans 12 residues. V was clipped by 6 bases and J by 8 bases, with 11 bases between them. Germline CDR1 reads MGHRA; CDR2 reads YSYEKL.